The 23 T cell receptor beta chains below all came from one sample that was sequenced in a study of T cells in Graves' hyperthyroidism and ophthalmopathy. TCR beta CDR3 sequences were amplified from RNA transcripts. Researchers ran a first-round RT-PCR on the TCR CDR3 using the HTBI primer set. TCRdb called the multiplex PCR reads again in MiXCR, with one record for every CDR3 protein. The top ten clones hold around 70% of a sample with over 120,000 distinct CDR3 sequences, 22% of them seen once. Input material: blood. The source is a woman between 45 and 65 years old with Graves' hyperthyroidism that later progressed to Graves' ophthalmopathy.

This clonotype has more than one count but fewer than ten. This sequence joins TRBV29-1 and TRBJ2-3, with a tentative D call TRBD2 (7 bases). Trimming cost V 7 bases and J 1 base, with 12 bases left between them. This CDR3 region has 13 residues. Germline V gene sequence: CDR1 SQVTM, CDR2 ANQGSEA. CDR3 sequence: CSAQGGGTDTQYF. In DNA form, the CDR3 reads TGCAGCGCACAAGGGGGGGGCACAGATACGCAGTATTTT.

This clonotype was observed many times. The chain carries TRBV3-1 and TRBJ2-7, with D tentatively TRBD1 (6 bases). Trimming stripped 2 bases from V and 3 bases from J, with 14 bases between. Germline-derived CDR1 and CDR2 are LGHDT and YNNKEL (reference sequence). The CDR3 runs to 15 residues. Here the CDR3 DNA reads TGTGCCAGCAGCCAAACACGGACAGCTATCTACGAGCAGTACTTC. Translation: CASSQTRTAIYEQYF.

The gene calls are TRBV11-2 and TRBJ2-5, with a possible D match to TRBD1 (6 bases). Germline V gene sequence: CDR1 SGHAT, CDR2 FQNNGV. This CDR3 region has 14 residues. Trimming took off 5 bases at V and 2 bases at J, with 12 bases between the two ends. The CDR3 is CASSQKDRQETQYF. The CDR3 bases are TGTGCCAGCAGCCAAAAGGACAGACAAGAGACCCAGTACTTC.

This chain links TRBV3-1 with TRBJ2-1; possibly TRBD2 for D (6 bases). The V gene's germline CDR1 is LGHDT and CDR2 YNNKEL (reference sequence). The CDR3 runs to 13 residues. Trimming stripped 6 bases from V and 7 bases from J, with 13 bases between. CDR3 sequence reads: CASSYLGGNEQFF. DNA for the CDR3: TGTGCCAGCAGTTATCTGGGGGGAAATGAGCAGTTCTTC.

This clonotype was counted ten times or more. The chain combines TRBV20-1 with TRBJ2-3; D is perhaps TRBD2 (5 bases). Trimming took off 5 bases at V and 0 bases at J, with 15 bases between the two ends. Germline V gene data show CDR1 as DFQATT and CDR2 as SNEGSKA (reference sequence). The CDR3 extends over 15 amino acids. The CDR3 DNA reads TGCAGTGCTTCCCACGGGGATTTAAGCACAGATACGCAGTATTTT. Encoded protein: CSASHGDLSTDTQYF.

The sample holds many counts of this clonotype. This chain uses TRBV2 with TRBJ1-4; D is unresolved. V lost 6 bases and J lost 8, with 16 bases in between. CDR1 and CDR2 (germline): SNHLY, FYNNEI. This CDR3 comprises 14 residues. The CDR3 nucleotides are TGTGCCAGCAGGGCAGGAGTTGGCTTCGAAAAACTGTTTTTT. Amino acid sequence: CASRAGVGFEKLFF.

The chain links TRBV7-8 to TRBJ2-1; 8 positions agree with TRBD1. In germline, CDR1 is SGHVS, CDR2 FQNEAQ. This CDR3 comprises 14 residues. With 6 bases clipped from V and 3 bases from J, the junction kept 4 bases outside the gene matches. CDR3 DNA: TGTGCCAGCAGTGGACAGGGCATCTACAATGAGCAGTTCTTC. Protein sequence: CASSGQGIYNEQFF.

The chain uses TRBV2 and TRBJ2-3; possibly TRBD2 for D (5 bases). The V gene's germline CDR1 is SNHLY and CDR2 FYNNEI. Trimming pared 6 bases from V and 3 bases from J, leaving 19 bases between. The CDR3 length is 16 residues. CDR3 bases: TGTGCCAGCAGCCGGCGGGCGGTGCGTGTGACAGATACGCAGTATTTT. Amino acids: CASSRRAVRVTDTQYF. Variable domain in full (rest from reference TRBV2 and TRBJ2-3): EPEVTQTPSHQVTQMGQEVILRCVPISNHLYFYWYRQILGQKVEFLVSFYNNEISEKSEIFDDQFSVERPDGSNFTLKIRSTKLEDSAMYFCASSRRAVRVTDTQYFGPGTRLTVL.

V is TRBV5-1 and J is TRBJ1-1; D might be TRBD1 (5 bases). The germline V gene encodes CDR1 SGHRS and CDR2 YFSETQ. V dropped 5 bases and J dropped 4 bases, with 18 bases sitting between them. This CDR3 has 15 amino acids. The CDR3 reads CASSFNPGLITEAFF. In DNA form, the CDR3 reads TGCGCCAGCAGTTTTAACCCGGGGCTCATCACTGAAGCTTTCTTT.

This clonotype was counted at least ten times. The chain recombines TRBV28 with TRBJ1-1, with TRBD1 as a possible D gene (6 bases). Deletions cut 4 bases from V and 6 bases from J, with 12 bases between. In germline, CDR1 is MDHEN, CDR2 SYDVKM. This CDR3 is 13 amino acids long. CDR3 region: CASSYTGRAEAFF. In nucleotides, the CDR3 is TGTGCCAGCAGTTACACAGGGAGGGCTGAAGCTTTCTTT. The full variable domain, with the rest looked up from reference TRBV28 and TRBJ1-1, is DVKVTQSSRYLVKRTGEKVFLECVQDMDHENMFWYRQDPGLGLRLIYFSYDVKMKEKGDIPEGYSVSREKKERFSLILESASTNQTSMYLCASSYTGRAEAFFGQGTRLTVV.

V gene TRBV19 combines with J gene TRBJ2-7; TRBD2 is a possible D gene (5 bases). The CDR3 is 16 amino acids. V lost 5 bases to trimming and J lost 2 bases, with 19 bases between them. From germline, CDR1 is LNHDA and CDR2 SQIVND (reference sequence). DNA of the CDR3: TGTGCCAGTAGTCCGCCCCTTGGACTCAAAGCCTACGAGCAGTACTTC. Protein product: CASSPPLGLKAYEQYF.

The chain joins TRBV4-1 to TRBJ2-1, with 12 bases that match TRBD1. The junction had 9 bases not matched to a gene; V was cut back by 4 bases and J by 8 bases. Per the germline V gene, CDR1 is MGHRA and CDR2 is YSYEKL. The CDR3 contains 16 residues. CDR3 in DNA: TGCGCCAGCAGCCCGTCCGGGACAGGGGGCCGGTATGAGCAGTTCTTC. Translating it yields CASSPSGTGGRYEQFF.

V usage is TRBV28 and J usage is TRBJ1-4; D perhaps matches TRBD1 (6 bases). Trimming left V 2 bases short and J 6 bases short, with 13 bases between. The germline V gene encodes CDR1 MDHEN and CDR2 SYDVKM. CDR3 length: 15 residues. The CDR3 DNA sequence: TGTGCCAGCAGTTTAACCAGGGGTTGGGATGAAAAACTGTTTTTT. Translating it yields CASSLTRGWDEKLFF.

This CDR3 reads CASSLGQKNEQFF. DNA for the CDR3: TGTGCCAGCAGTTTGGGGCAGAAGAATGAGCAGTTCTTC. The genes are TRBV12-3 or TRBV12-4 and TRBJ2-1; D may be TRBD1 (5 bases). The CDR3 extends over 13 amino acids. The ends were cut back, 3 bases at V and 7 bases at J, with 10 bases in the middle.

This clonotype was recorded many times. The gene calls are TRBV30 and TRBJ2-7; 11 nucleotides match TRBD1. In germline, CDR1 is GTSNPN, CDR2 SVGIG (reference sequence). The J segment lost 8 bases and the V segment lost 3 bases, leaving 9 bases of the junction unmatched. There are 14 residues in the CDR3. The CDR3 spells CAWRHGTGGVQQYF. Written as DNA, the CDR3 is TGTGCCTGGAGACACGGGACAGGGGGGGTTCAGCAGTACTTC.

This CDR3 is CASSQEAGYREDEQFF. For the CDR3, the DNA is TGCGCCAGCAGCCAAGAAGCGGGTTACAGGGAAGATGAGCAGTTCTTC. The chain uses TRBV4-1 and TRBJ2-1; D could derive from TRBD1 or TRBD2 (6 bases each). Trimming left V 0 bases short and J 8 bases short, with 17 bases between. This CDR3 is 16 amino acids long. Germline values: CDR1 MGHRA, CDR2 YSYEKL.

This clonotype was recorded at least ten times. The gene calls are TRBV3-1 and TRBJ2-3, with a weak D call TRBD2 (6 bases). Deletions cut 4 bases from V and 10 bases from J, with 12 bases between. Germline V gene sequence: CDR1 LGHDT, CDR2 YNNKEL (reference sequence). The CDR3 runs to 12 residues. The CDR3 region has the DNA TGTGCCAGCAGCCTCGGGAGCCAATCGCAGTATTTT. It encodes CASSLGSQSQYF.

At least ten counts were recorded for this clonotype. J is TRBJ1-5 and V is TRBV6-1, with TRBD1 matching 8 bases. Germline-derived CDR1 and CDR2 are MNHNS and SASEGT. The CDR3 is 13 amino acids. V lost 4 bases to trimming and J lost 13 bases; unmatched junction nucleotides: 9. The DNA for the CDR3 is TGTGCCAGCAGTGCAGACAGGGGCGGACCTCAGCATTTT. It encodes CASSADRGGPQHF.

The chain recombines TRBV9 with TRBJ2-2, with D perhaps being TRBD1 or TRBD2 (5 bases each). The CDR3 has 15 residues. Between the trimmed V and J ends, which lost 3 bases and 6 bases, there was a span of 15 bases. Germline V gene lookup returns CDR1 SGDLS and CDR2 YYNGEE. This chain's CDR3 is CASSGVRGASGELFF. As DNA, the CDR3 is TGTGCCAGCAGCGGAGTGAGGGGCGCCTCCGGGGAGCTGTTTTTT.

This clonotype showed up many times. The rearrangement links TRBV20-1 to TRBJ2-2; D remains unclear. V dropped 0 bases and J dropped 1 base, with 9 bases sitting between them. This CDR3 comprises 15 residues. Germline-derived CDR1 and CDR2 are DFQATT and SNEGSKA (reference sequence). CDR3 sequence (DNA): TGCAGTGCTAGAGATCGCGGCCTGAACACCGGGGAGCTGTTTTTT. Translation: CSARDRGLNTGELFF.

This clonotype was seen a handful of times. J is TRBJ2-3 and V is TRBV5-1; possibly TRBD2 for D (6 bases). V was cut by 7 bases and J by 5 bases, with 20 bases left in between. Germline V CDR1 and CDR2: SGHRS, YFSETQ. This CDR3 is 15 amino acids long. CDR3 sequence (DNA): TGCGCCAGCGGCGCAGGGAGGTCTCTCCTAGATACGCAGTATTTT. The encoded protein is CASGAGRSLLDTQYF.

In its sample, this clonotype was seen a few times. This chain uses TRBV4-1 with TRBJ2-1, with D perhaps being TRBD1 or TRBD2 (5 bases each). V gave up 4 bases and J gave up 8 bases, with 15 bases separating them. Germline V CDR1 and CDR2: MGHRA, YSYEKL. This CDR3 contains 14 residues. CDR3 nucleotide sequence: TGCGCCAGCAGCCTATCTAGTGTGGGGGATGAGCAGTTCTTC. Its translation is CASSLSSVGDEQFF.

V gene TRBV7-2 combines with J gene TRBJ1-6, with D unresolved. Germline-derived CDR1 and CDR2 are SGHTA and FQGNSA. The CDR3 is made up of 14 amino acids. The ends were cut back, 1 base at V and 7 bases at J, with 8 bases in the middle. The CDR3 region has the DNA TGTGCCAGCAGCTTAGGACGCGCAAATTCACCCCTCCACTTT. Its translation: CASSLGRANSPLHF.